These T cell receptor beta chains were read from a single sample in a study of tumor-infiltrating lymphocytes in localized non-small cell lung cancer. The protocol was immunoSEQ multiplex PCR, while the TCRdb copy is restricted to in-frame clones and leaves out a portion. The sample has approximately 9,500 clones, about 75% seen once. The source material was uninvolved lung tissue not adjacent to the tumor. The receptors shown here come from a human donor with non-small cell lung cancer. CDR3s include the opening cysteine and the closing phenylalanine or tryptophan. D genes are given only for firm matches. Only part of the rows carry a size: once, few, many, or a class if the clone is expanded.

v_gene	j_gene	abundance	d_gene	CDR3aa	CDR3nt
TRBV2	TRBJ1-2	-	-	CASSAFNYGYTF	TGTGCCAGCAGTGCCTTTAACTATGGCTACACCTTC
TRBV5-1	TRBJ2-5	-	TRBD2	CASSLGGSGLGETQYF	TGCGCCAGCAGCTTGGGCGGGAGCGGTCTGGGAGAGACCCAGTACTTC
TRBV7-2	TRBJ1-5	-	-	CASSPVGTSNQPQHF	TGTGCCAGCAGCCCGGTGGGGACTAGCAATCAGCCCCAGCATTTT
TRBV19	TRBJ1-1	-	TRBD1	CASSTVQGADTEAFF	TGTGCCAGTAGTACTGTCCAGGGGGCGGACACTGAAGCTTTCTTT
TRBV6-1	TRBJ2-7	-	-	CASSPTRSEQYF	TGTGCCAGCAGTCCTACGCGGTCCGAGCAGTACTTC
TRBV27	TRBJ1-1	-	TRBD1	CASSATLTGGTEAFF	TGTGCCAGCAGTGCGACACTGACAGGGGGCACTGAAGCTTTCTTT
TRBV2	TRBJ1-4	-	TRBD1	CASSRDRGEKLFF	TGTGCCAGCAGCCGGGACAGGGGGGAAAAACTGTTTTTT
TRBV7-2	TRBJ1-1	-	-	CASSRRWGTEAFF	TGTGCCAGCAGCAGACGATGGGGGACTGAAGCTTTCTTT
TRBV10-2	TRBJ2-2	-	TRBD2	CASSSSGGLAGELFF	TGCGCCAGCAGTTCTAGCGGGGGGTTGGCCGGGGAGCTGTTTTTT
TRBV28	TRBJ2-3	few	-	CASSSPDFSTDTQYF	TGTGCCAGCAGTTCCCCCGATTTTAGCACAGATACGCAGTATTTT
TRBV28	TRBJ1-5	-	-	CASSLALDNGQPQHF	TGTGCCAGCAGTTTAGCGTTGGATAATGGTCAGCCCCAGCATTTT
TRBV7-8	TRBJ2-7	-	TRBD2	CASRTSAPYEQYF	TGTGCCAGCAGAACTAGCGCACCCTACGAGCAGTACTTC
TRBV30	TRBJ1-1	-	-	CAWSVRWGLGTEAFF	TGTGCCTGGAGTGTACGTTGGGGGCTGGGCACTGAAGCTTTCTTT
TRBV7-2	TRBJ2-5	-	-	CASSLAGGPETQYF	TGTGCCAGCAGCTTAGCGGGGGGGCCAGAGACCCAGTACTTC